The next 2 T cell receptor beta chains were all read from a single sample in a study of T cell repertoires in cytomegalovirus infection. These receptors are not linked to any known antigen. TCRdb reanalysed the reads using MiXCR and keeps one entry per CDR3 protein. The repertoire holds hundreds of thousands of distinct CDR3 sequences, with about 30% as singletons. The sample in question was cultured PBMCs, obtained from culture after CMV antigen stimulation. All receptors come from a human donor in good health (CMV status not recorded). Some clones in this sample may be carry-over from other donors' samples.

This clonotype was found once. V gene TRBV4-1 combines with J gene TRBJ1-4; D is perhaps TRBD1 (6 bases). The CDR3 runs 14 residues. V dropped 5 bases and J dropped 5 bases, with 12 bases sitting between them. The germline CDR1 and CDR2 sequences are MGHRA and YSYEKL. The CDR3 DNA reads as TGCGCCAGCAGCAATGGACAGTACAATGAAAAACTGTTTTTT. The encoded protein is CASSNGQYNEKLFF.

The rearrangement joins TRBV7-8 to TRBJ2-1; 10 bases align to TRBD2. CDR3 length: 15 amino acids. The J segment lost 5 bases and the V segment lost 3 bases, leaving 4 bases of the junction unmatched. Germline CDR1 SGHVS, CDR2 FQNEAQ. CDR3 DNA: TGTGCCAGCAGCTTGGGGACTAGCGAAGACAATGAGCAGTTCTTC. Encoded protein: CASSLGTSEDNEQFF. The complete variable domain, with remaining parts taken from reference TRBV7-8 and TRBJ2-1, reads GAGVSQSPRYKVAKRGQDVALRCDPISGHVSLFWYQQALGQGPEFLTYFQNEAQLDKSGLPSDRFFAERPEGSVSTLKIQRTQQEDSAVYLCASSLGTSEDNEQFFGPGTRLTVL.